A single sample is the source of the 21 T cell receptor beta chains below, sequenced in a study of blood T cells in healthy people across ages. Then a second PCR, running roughly 6 to 12 cycles, was carried out with a sample-barcoded 5' primer and a J-beta primer mix. TCRdb re-called the 5' RACE reads with MiXCR, one entry per CDR3 protein. The repertoire holds around 1.7 million distinct CDR3 sequences, with 28% as singletons. Specimen: blood. Receptors were obtained from a woman in her 30s in good health.

A note on this clonotype: This may be a read error, as it is one base from a much larger clone. The chain links TRBV5-5 to TRBJ2-1; no clear D. The tail of the sequence fits TRBJ2-7 better, so the J call may be wrong. CDR3 length: 15 amino acids. Germline V gene lookup returns CDR1 SGHKS and CDR2 YYEKEE (reference sequence). The CDR3 here is CASSRLEVSYNEQYF. The CDR3 DNA sequence: TGTGCCAGCAGCCGCCTGGAAGTCTCCTACAATGAGCAGTACTTC.

This clonotype was observed a few times. V gene TRBV10-3 combines with J gene TRBJ2-1; D is perhaps TRBD2 (5 bases). Germline CDR1 and CDR2: ENHRY and SYGVKD. CDR3 length: 13 amino acids. Trimming pared 1 base from V and 7 bases from J, leaving 8 bases between. CDR3 nucleotide sequence: TGTGCCATCAGTGAGTATCCGGGAAATGAGCAGTTCTTC. This encodes CAISEYPGNEQFF.

This clonotype was counted many times. The chain combines TRBV6-1 with TRBJ2-7; 8 bases map to TRBD2. CDR3 size: 14 residues. From germline, CDR1 is MNHNS and CDR2 SASEGT. V gave up 5 bases and J gave up 5 bases; unmatched junction bases: 8. The CDR3 DNA is TGTGCCAGCAGTTCCGGGACTAGTATCCACGAGCAGTACTTC. Its translation: CASSSGTSIHEQYF.

With regard to this clonotype: A much larger clone sits a single nucleotide away, making a read error possible. The chain joins TRBV4-3 to TRBJ2-7; no clear D. CDR3 size: 14 residues. The germline V gene has CDR1 LGHNA and CDR2 YSLEER. The CDR3 here is CASSQSRWGYVQYF. The CDR3 DNA follows: TGCGCCAGCAGCCAGTCACGGTGGGGTTACGTGCAGTACTTC.

This clonotype has only a few counts. The germline gene is not matched at one end of the junction; a read error may be the cause. V and J are TRBV3-1 and TRBJ2-3; D call uncertain. CDR1 is LGHDT, CDR2 YNNKEL, per germline (reference sequence). The CDR3 extends over 13 amino acids. The CDR3 sequence: CASSQRSTDTRYF. The DNA of the CDR3 is TGTGCCAGCAGCCAACGGAGCACAGATACGCGGTATTTT.

This clonotype was recorded at least ten times. The chain recombines TRBV5-1 with TRBJ2-7; TRBD1 aligns across 11 bases. V lost 1 base to trimming and J lost 4 bases; unmatched junction nucleotides: 7. The germline V gene encodes CDR1 SGHRS and CDR2 YFSETQ. The CDR3 has 16 residues. Here the CDR3 reads CASSLTEGQGGYEQYF. CDR3 bases: TGCGCCAGCAGCTTGACTGAGGGACAGGGGGGATACGAGCAGTACTTC.

In its sample, this clonotype was seen a few times. This rearrangement joins TRBV28 to TRBJ2-2, with 9 bases matching TRBD1. The length of the CDR3 is 15 residues. The ends lost 4 bases at V and 6 bases at J; junction bases unmatched: 6. Germline loops: CDR1 MDHEN, CDR2 SYDVKM. CDR3 DNA sequence: TGTGCCAGCAGTTCCCTACAGGGGGCGGCCGGGGAGCTGTTTTTT. This gives the protein CASSSLQGAAGELFF.

This clonotype appeared once. A much larger clone is a single base away; this may be a read error. This chain links TRBV11-2 with TRBJ2-5, with D possibly matching TRBD2 (5 bases). Trimming stripped 0 bases from V and 5 bases from J, with 19 bases between. Germline lookup yields CDR1 SGHAT and CDR2 FQNNGV. The CDR3 length is 17 residues. The CDR3, as DNA: TGTGCCAGCAGCTTAGAGTCCCACGTGGGGTCGGGGGAGACCCAGTACTTC. Translating gives CASSLESHVGSGETQYF.

The gene calls are TRBV5-1 and TRBJ1-2; perhaps TRBD1 as D (6 bases). In germline, CDR1 is SGHRS, CDR2 YFSETQ. CDR3 size: 14 residues. Trimming left V 5 bases short and J 0 bases short, with 11 bases between. This chain's CDR3 is CASRRTAPNYGYTF. The CDR3 nucleotides are TGCGCCAGCAGGAGGACAGCTCCTAACTATGGCTACACCTTC.

The chain joins TRBV7-2 to TRBJ1-6; a possible D gene is TRBD1 (5 bases). The V end was cut by 0 bases, the J end by 9 bases, with 12 bases between. This CDR3 is built from 15 residues. Germline lookup yields CDR1 SGHTA and CDR2 FQGNSA. Here the CDR3 reads CASSLARQGSSPLHF. In DNA form, the CDR3 reads TGTGCCAGCAGCTTAGCGCGGCAGGGCAGTTCACCCCTCCACTTT. Full variable domain (outside the CDR3, taken from reference TRBV7-2 and TRBJ1-6): GAGVSQSPSNKVTEKGKDVELRCDPISGHTALYWYRQSLGQGLEFLIYFQGNSAPDKSGLPSDRFSAERTGGSVSTLTIQRTQQEDSAVYLCASSLARQGSSPLHFGNGTRLTVT.

The J gene is TRBJ2-5, the V gene TRBV20-1; possibly TRBD2 for D (7 bases). Germline V gene data show CDR1 as DFQATT and CDR2 as SNEGSKA (reference sequence). Between the trimmed V and J ends, which lost 1 base and 5 bases, there was a span of 14 bases. The CDR3 length is 14 residues. The CDR3 DNA is TGCAGTGCTAGAGTGGCGGGGGCCGGGGAGACCCAGTACTTC. Its protein is CSARVAGAGETQYF.

The chain combines TRBV11-2 with TRBJ2-1, with 9 positions matching TRBD2. There are 15 residues in the CDR3. The ends lost 7 bases at V and 7 bases at J; junction bases unmatched: 11. Looked up from germline, CDR1 is SGHAT and CDR2 is FQNNGV. The DNA of the CDR3 is TGTGCCAGCACCCTGGCGGGAGGGCCTCGGAATGAGCAGTTCTTC. It yields the protein CASTLAGGPRNEQFF. Using reference TRBV11-2 and TRBJ2-1 for the parts outside the CDR3, the full variable domain is EAGVAQSPRYKIIEKRQSVAFWCNPISGHATLYWYQQILGQGPKLLIQFQNNGVVDDSQLPKDRFSAERLKGVDSTLKIQPAKLEDSAVYLCASTLAGGPRNEQFFGPGTRLTVL.

This clonotype occurred a few times. The V call is TRBV3-1, the J call TRBJ2-7, with 9 bases lining up with TRBD2. The germline V gene has CDR1 LGHDT and CDR2 YNNKEL (reference sequence). The CDR3 runs 17 residues. The V and J ends lost 0 bases and 6 bases, in that order; junction bases with no gene match: 12. For the CDR3, the DNA is TGTGCCAGCAGCCAAGACCCTAGCGGGGCCGCTTGGGGCGAGCAGTACTTC. It translates to CASSQDPSGAAWGEQYF.

This clonotype was found a few times. J is TRBJ2-1 and V is TRBV6-5; 10 positions agree with TRBD2. CDR3 length: 16 amino acids. From germline, CDR1 is MNHEY and CDR2 SVGAGI. J was trimmed by 7 bases and V by 4 bases; bases with no gene match: 10. Here the CDR3 DNA reads TGTGCCAGCAGTTTCTTTCTAGCGGGGGAGCGAAATGAGCAGTTCTTC. It translates to CASSFFLAGERNEQFF.

This chain uses TRBV12-3 or TRBV12-4 with TRBJ2-5; the D is unclear. Deletions cut 10 bases from V and 2 bases from J, with 14 bases between. This CDR3 has 13 amino acids. DNA of the CDR3: TGTGCCATCAGCCCGACCGCTCAAGAGACCCAGTACTTC. This sequence encodes CAISPTAQETQYF.

The genes are TRBV28 and TRBJ2-7; TRBD2 matches at 14 bases. The CDR3 has 20 residues. J was trimmed by 1 base and V by 5 bases; bases with no gene match: 16. Germline CDR1 and CDR2: MDHEN and SYDVKM. Written as DNA, the CDR3 is TGTGCCAGCAGTCAACCTGGGGGCGGACTAGCGGGAGGCCAATCCTACGAGCAGTACTTC. It translates to CASSQPGGGLAGGQSYEQYF.

This clonotype appeared a few times. The rearrangement links TRBV30 to TRBJ1-1; no definite D call. The CDR3 sequence is 13 residues long. Germline V gene sequence: CDR1 GTSNPN, CDR2 SVGIG (reference sequence). V was clipped by 1 base and J by 0 bases, with 6 bases between them. In nucleotides, the CDR3 is TGTGCCTGGAGTGGAGATATGAACACTGAAGCTTTCTTT. It specifies CAWSGDMNTEAFF.

This clonotype was observed a handful of times. The chain combines TRBV5-1 with TRBJ2-2; no firm D call. Germline V gene sequence: CDR1 SGHRS, CDR2 YFSETQ. V dropped 4 bases and J dropped 1 base, with 11 bases sitting between them. CDR3 size: 15 residues. CDR3 in DNA: TGCGCCAGCAGCCCCTCCGGTAAGAACACCGGGGAGCTGTTTTTT. Encoded protein: CASSPSGKNTGELFF. Drawing the rest from reference TRBV5-1 and TRBJ2-2, the complete variable domain is KAGVTQTPRYLIKTRGQQVTLSCSPISGHRSVSWYQQTPGQGLQFLFEYFSETQRNKGNFPGRFSGRQFSNSRSEMNVSTLELGDSALYLCASSPSGKNTGELFFGEGSRLTVL.

This clonotype appeared a few times. This chain links TRBV12-3 or TRBV12-4 with TRBJ1-6; D uncertain. Trimming stripped 7 bases from V and 7 bases from J, with 17 bases between. The CDR3 is 15 amino acids. CDR3 region: CASTKRESGNSPLHF. CDR3 in DNA: TGTGCCAGCACCAAAAGGGAATCCGGGAATTCACCCCTCCACTTT.

The V gene is TRBV2, the J gene TRBJ2-1, with 7 bases fitting TRBD2. V lost 6 bases to trimming and J lost 0 bases; unmatched junction nucleotides: 8. This CDR3 contains 16 residues. The germline V gene encodes CDR1 SNHLY and CDR2 FYNNEI. This chain's CDR3 is CASRRLAASSYNEQFF. The CDR3 region has the DNA TGTGCCAGCAGGAGGCTAGCGGCCTCCTCCTACAATGAGCAGTTCTTC.

V and J are TRBV20-1 and TRBJ2-3, with 11 bases lining up with TRBD2. From germline, CDR1 is DFQATT and CDR2 SNEGSKA (reference sequence). This CDR3 spans 15 amino acids. After removal of 4 bases from V and 6 bases from J, the junction contained 9 bases not matched to a gene. In DNA form, the CDR3 reads TGCAGTGCTAACCTAGCGGGAGGAAACCTCGATACGCAGTATTTT. Translation: CSANLAGGNLDTQYF.